The 30 T cell receptor beta chains presented below share a single source sample, sequenced in a study of blood T cells in healthy people across ages. A second PCR, run for roughly 7 to 12 cycles, used a sample-barcoded 5' primer plus a J-beta primer mix. TCRdb independently ran MiXCR on the 5' RACE reads; one entry per CDR3 protein. Of approximately 1.5 million distinct CDR3 sequences listed, roughly 32% are singletons. The specimen was blood. The receptors were gathered from a woman aged 30 to 39 in good health.

This clonotype turned up a few times. V gene TRBV5-1 combines with J gene TRBJ1-1; no definite D call. This CDR3 is built from 12 residues. CDR1 and CDR2 (germline): SGHRS, YFSETQ. V shed 4 bases and J shed 7 bases, with 11 bases lying between them. CDR3 coding DNA: TGCGCCAGCAGCCCGAATGAGAGTGAAGCTTTCTTT. Its protein is CASSPNESEAFF.

Only a few counts were recorded for this clonotype. The chain recombines TRBV7-2 with TRBJ2-3; 11 nucleotides match TRBD2. Germline CDR1 and CDR2: SGHTA and FQGNSA. CDR3 length: 16 amino acids. The V segment lost 6 bases and the J segment 4 bases; nucleotides outside the gene matches: 9. The CDR3 region has the DNA TGTGCCAGCAGTTTATCCGGGACTAGCGGCTCAGATACGCAGTATTTT. Amino acids: CASSLSGTSGSDTQYF.

This clonotype was detected many times. This chain joins TRBV20-1 and TRBJ2-3; TRBD2 matches at 13 bases. V dropped 7 bases and J dropped 6; count of bases not matched to a gene: 10. Germline assignment: CDR1 DFQATT and CDR2 SNEGSKA (reference sequence). The CDR3 is 15 residues long. The CDR3: CSGTSGSLPGDTQYF. CDR3 nucleotide sequence: TGCAGTGGGACTAGCGGGAGCCTACCAGGGGATACGCAGTATTTT.

This sequence joins TRBV6-6 and TRBJ1-5; 9 bases map to TRBD1. This CDR3 has 15 amino acids. With 7 bases clipped from V and 4 bases from J, the junction kept 8 bases outside the gene matches. Germline V gene lookup returns CDR1 MNHNY and CDR2 SVGAGI (reference sequence). The CDR3, as DNA: TGTGCCAGCAATCCTGGACAGGGGCGGAATCAGCCCCAGCATTTT. It translates to CASNPGQGRNQPQHF.

The chain uses TRBV7-9 and TRBJ2-3; tentatively, D is TRBD2 (6 bases). V shed 4 bases and J shed 2 bases, with 16 bases lying between them. Germline V lookup: CDR1 SEHNR, CDR2 FQNEAQ (reference sequence). CDR3 size: 16 residues. Here the CDR3 reads CASSSMGRRNTDTQYF. CDR3 coding DNA: TGTGCCAGCAGCTCGATGGGGAGGCGTAACACAGATACGCAGTATTTT.

This clonotype has just a few counts. The chain employs TRBV12-3 or TRBV12-4 and TRBJ2-5; 10 bases line up with TRBD1. Trimming at V came to 5 bases and at J to 3 bases, leaving 9 bases not matched to a gene. This CDR3 region has 16 residues. For the CDR3, the DNA is TGTGCCAGCAGTGGATTTATTGGGACAGGGGAAGAGACCCAGTACTTC. Amino acid sequence: CASSGFIGTGEETQYF.

Points on this clonotype: One end of the junction fails to match germline, which may point to a read error. The rearrangement joins TRBV27 to TRBJ2-1; unclear D gene. The V gene's germline CDR1 is MNHEY and CDR2 SMNVEV (reference sequence). The CDR3 is 11 amino acids. Written as DNA, the CDR3 is TGTACCAGCAGTTACCGACAAGAGCAGTTCTTC. Its protein is CTSSYRQEQFF.

This clonotype was counted a single time. The chain employs TRBV10-3 and TRBJ2-7; possible D gene TRBD2, 7 bases. The DNA end favors TRBJ2-5, so the J call may be wrong. In germline, CDR1 is ENHRY, CDR2 SYGVKD. The CDR3 has 14 residues. In DNA form, the CDR3 reads TGTGCCATCAGGGGACGGGGGGCCGGGGAGACCCAGTACTTC. Protein: CAIRGRGAGETQYF.

The chain joins TRBV12-3 or TRBV12-4 to TRBJ1-4, with D possibly TRBD1 on 5 matching bases. This CDR3 region has 12 residues. Trimming took off 5 bases at V and 12 bases at J, with 13 bases between the two ends. In DNA form, the CDR3 reads TGTGCCAGCAGTGGGGCCGTCGGTGAACTGTTTTTT. Its protein product is CASSGAVGELFF.

The gene calls are TRBV2 and TRBJ2-3, with TRBD2 as a possible D gene (7 bases). This CDR3 spans 15 amino acids. Germline-derived CDR1 and CDR2 are SNHLY and FYNNEI. Trimming took off 8 bases at V and 0 bases at J, with 15 bases between the two ends. The DNA of the CDR3 is TGTGCCAGCGGGGGGGACATCCAAAGCACAGATACGCAGTATTTT. Translation: CASGGDIQSTDTQYF.

As concerns this clonotype: A read error may be the cause here, since a much bigger clone is one base away. The rearrangement joins TRBV6-2 or TRBV6-3 to TRBJ2-7; TRBD1 agrees at 7 bases. Unmatched junction bases numbered 4, after V lost 0 bases and J lost 5 bases. CDR3 size: 14 residues. CDR1 is MNHEY and CDR2 is SVGEGT in the germline V gene. In nucleotides, the CDR3 is TGTGCCAGCAGTTACTCGGGACAGTCCCACGAGCAGTACTTC. This translates into CASSYSGQSHEQYF.

The chain is built from TRBV12-3 or TRBV12-4 and TRBJ2-7, with TRBD2 identical over 12 bases. V was clipped by 3 bases and J by 6 bases; unmatched bases: 18. The CDR3 totals 19 residues. CDR3 sequence: CASSFRSLAGGNRDSEQYF. CDR3 nucleotide sequence: TGTGCCAGCAGTTTTCGCAGTCTAGCGGGGGGGAACAGGGATTCCGAGCAGTACTTC.

This clonotype turned up a few times. At one boundary the junction diverges from the germline segment, which might be a read error. The gene calls are TRBV10-3 and TRBJ2-5; possibly TRBD1 for D (6 bases). The CDR3 is 12 residues long. The germline gives CDR1 ENHRY, CDR2 SYGVKD. The CDR3 sequence: CAIGVGGETQYF. As DNA, the CDR3 is TGTGCCATAGGGGTAGGGGGAGAGACCCAGTATTTC.

The CDR3, as DNA: TGTGCCAGCAGAACAGGCCGGGGGGGAGGTTTCAGAGAGACCCAGTACTTC. Amino acid sequence: CASRTGRGGGFRETQYF. The chain has TRBV28 and TRBJ2-5, with 8 nucleotides matching TRBD2. Germline V gene lookup returns CDR1 MDHEN and CDR2 SYDVKM. J lost 4 bases, V lost 6 bases, and 16 bases had no gene match. This CDR3 contains 17 residues.

As to this clonotype: A much larger clonotype is one base distant, so this may be a read error. This chain connects TRBV29-1 to TRBJ2-7, with D uncertain. Trimming left V 6 bases short and J 5 bases short, with 11 bases between. The CDR3 consists of 11 residues. The germline gives CDR1 SQVTM, CDR2 ANQGSEA. The DNA of the CDR3 is TGCAGCGTGAGTGTTTCCCACGAGCAGTACTTC. Encoded protein: CSVSVSHEQYF.

This clonotype was observed once. One end of the junction is discordant with germline, which a read error may explain. The chain combines TRBV7-2 with TRBJ2-1; a possible D gene is TRBD2 (5 bases). Looked up from germline, CDR1 is SGHTA and CDR2 is FQGNSA. CDR3 length: 13 amino acids. The CDR3 is CACSSGNVAGQFF. The DNA of the CDR3 is TGTGCCTGCAGCTCCGGGAACGTGGCAGGGCAGTTCTTC.

This clonotype was seen a handful of times. The CDR3 sequence: CASSISGGREKLFF. DNA for the CDR3: TGTGCCAGCAGCATCAGCGGAGGACGGGAAAAACTGTTTTTT. This chain links TRBV12-3 or TRBV12-4 with TRBJ1-4, with D uncertain. Trimming removed 6 bases at V and 8 bases at J, with 16 bases between. The CDR3 loop spans 14 amino acids.

V usage is TRBV7-9 and J usage is TRBJ2-2; TRBD2 might be the D (6 bases). V dropped 5 bases and J dropped 7 bases, with 11 bases sitting between them. CDR3 length equals 13 residues. Germline V gene data show CDR1 as SEHNR and CDR2 as FQNEAQ (reference sequence). The CDR3, as DNA: TGTGCCAGCAGCCGAACGGGGGACGGGGAGCTGTTTTTT. Its protein product is CASSRTGDGELFF.

This clonotype was seen many times. This chain's CDR3 is CASSQGTSGFQETQYF. CDR3 nucleotide sequence: TGCGCCAGCAGCCAAGGGACTAGCGGATTTCAAGAGACCCAGTACTTC. This chain joins TRBV4-1 and TRBJ2-5; 10 nucleotides match TRBD2. The junction had 4 bases not matched to a gene; V was cut back by 1 base and J by 2 bases. CDR1 MGHRA and CDR2 YSYEKL come from the germline V gene. The CDR3 is made up of 16 amino acids.

This sequence joins TRBV20-1 and TRBJ2-5; unclear D gene. Germline V gene sequence: CDR1 DFQATT, CDR2 SNEGSKA (reference sequence). Trimming left V 3 bases short and J 0 bases short, with 17 bases between. There are 16 residues in the CDR3. CDR3 nucleotide sequence: TGCAGTGCTAGTATGGTTGCCTGGGCCAACCAAGAGACCCAGTACTTC. The encoded protein is CSASMVAWANQETQYF.

This clonotype was seen a few times. The chain recombines TRBV7-9 with TRBJ2-1; 10 nucleotides match TRBD1. CDR3 length: 12 amino acids. Trimming at V came to 8 bases and at J to 7 bases, leaving 2 bases not matched to a gene. CDR1 and CDR2 from the germline V gene are SEHNR and FQNEAQ (reference sequence). CDR3 region: CASPGQGNEQFF. CDR3 DNA sequence: TGTGCCAGCCCGGGACAGGGGAATGAGCAGTTCTTC.

The chain recombines TRBV7-9 with TRBJ1-1, with 8 bases that match TRBD1. Trimming removed 5 bases from V and 5 bases from J; junction bases left unmatched: 7. Germline values: CDR1 SEHNR, CDR2 FQNEAQ (reference sequence). The CDR3 runs 14 residues. The CDR3 loop is CASSGRTGRTEAFF. The CDR3 DNA reads TGTGCCAGCAGCGGCCGGACAGGGAGAACTGAAGCTTTCTTT.

The chain has TRBV7-9 and TRBJ2-1; D perhaps matches TRBD2 (7 bases). Between the trimmed V and J ends, which lost 3 bases and 1 base, there was a span of 16 bases. The CDR3 extends over 17 amino acids. Germline CDR1 and CDR2: SEHNR and FQNEAQ (reference sequence). The CDR3 is CASSLRRGPYSYNEQFF. The DNA for the CDR3 is TGTGCCAGCAGCTTGCGGCGGGGGCCCTATTCCTACAATGAGCAGTTCTTC. Full variable domain (outside the CDR3, taken from reference TRBV7-9 and TRBJ2-1): DTGVSQNPRHKITKRGQNVTFRCDPISEHNRLYWYRQTLGQGPEFLTYFQNEAQLEKSRLLSDRFSAERPKGSFSTLEIQRTEQGDSAMYLCASSLRRGPYSYNEQFFGPGTRLTVL.

As to this clonotype: It may be a read error: a sequence one base away is much more abundant. This chain joins TRBV29-1 and TRBJ1-2; tentatively, D is TRBD1 (5 bases). The CDR3 runs to 11 residues. In germline, CDR1 is SQVTM, CDR2 ANQGSEA. In DNA form, the CDR3 reads TGCAGCCACGACATGGGGCTTGGCTGCACCTTC. Residues: CSHDMGLGCTF.

The rearrangement joins TRBV20-1 to TRBJ2-3; no firm D call. Germline V lookup: CDR1 DFQATT, CDR2 SNEGSKA (reference sequence). This CDR3 has 14 amino acids. V lost 1 base to trimming and J lost 7 bases, with 15 bases between them. The DNA for the CDR3 is TGCAGTGCTAGAGGAATAGTCTTCCCTTATACGCAGTATTTT. This encodes CSARGIVFPYTQYF.

The chain joins TRBV11-2 to TRBJ2-4; 13 bases agree with TRBD2. Trimming took 3 bases from V and 1 from J; bases not matched to a gene: 15. The CDR3 consists of 21 residues. Per the germline V gene, CDR1 is SGHAT and CDR2 is FQNNGV. CDR3 protein: CASSFIPTGLAGPVAKNIQYF. For the CDR3, the DNA is TGTGCCAGCAGCTTCATCCCCACGGGACTAGCGGGACCTGTTGCCAAAAACATTCAGTACTTC. Filled out from reference TRBV11-2 and TRBJ2-4, the complete variable domain reads EAGVAQSPRYKIIEKRQSVAFWCNPISGHATLYWYQQILGQGPKLLIQFQNNGVVDDSQLPKDRFSAERLKGVDSTLKIQPAKLEDSAVYLCASSFIPTGLAGPVAKNIQYFGAGTRLSVL.

This clonotype has at least ten counts. The chain uses TRBV7-3 and TRBJ2-3; 7 nucleotides match TRBD2. V dropped 3 bases and J dropped 1; count of bases not matched to a gene: 4. Per the germline V gene, CDR1 is SGHTA and CDR2 is FQGTGA. The CDR3 runs 15 residues. As DNA, the CDR3 is TGTGCCAGCAGCTTGGGAGGGCCTCGCACAGATACGCAGTATTTT. Translating it yields CASSLGGPRTDTQYF.

The V and J genes are TRBV9 and TRBJ2-2, with TRBD2 identical over 10 bases. Trimming removed 3 bases from V and 6 bases from J; junction bases left unmatched: 8. Germline CDR1 is SGDLS and CDR2 is YYNGEE. The CDR3 contains 16 residues. The CDR3, as DNA: TGTGCCAGCAGCGCAACAATCAGCGGGGGGGCCGGGGAGCTGTTTTTT. This translates into CASSATISGGAGELFF. The entire variable domain, with the rest obtained from reference TRBV9 and TRBJ2-2, is as follows: DSGVTQTPKHLITATGQRVTLRCSPRSGDLSVYWYQQSLDQGLQFLIQYYNGEERAKGNILERFSAQQFPDLHSELNLSSLELGDSALYFCASSATISGGAGELFFGEGSRLTVL.

V and J are TRBV5-6 and TRBJ2-7; TRBD2 aligns across 9 bases. Germline CDR1 reads SGHDT; CDR2 reads YYEEEE. The CDR3 is made up of 16 amino acids. The ends lost 3 bases at V and 3 bases at J; junction bases unmatched: 10. The DNA of the CDR3 is TGTGCCAGCAGCTCCTTTCCTAGCGGGATTATCTACGAGCAGTACTTC. It translates to CASSSFPSGIIYEQYF.

The rearrangement uses TRBV11-2 and TRBJ1-5; the match to TRBD1 covers 7 bases. V dropped 6 bases and J dropped 1; count of bases not matched to a gene: 6. The CDR3 loop spans 15 amino acids. From germline, CDR1 is SGHAT and CDR2 FQNNGV. The chain's CDR3 is CASSKTGKSNQPQHF. CDR3 DNA sequence: TGTGCCAGCAGTAAGACAGGGAAGAGCAATCAGCCCCAGCATTTT.